These 20 T cell receptor beta chains were all obtained from the same sample, sequenced in a study of T cell repertoires in cytomegalovirus infection. From the reads, TCRdb called clonotypes with MiXCR, one entry per CDR3 protein. The table lists under 850,000 distinct CDR3 sequences, around 32% of them singletons. Their recognized antigens are unknown. Sequencing was performed on cultured PBMCs, taken from culture after CMV antigen stimulation. Receptors originate from a human donor in good health (CMV status not recorded). Some clones in this sample may be carry-over from other donors' samples.

This clonotype has only a few counts. The rearrangement links TRBV28 to TRBJ1-1; 10 positions agree with TRBD1. Losses at the gene ends were 4 bases for V and 11 bases for J; bases not matched to a gene: 13. This CDR3 region has 15 residues. Looked up from germline, CDR1 is MDHEN and CDR2 is SYDVKM. CDR3 DNA: TGTGCCAGCAGTTCCCCTCCGGGACAGGGGCCGAGGGCTTTCTTT. Translating it yields CASSSPPGQGPRAFF.

This clonotype was observed many times. This chain uses TRBV7-2 with TRBJ2-5; TRBD2 is a possible D gene (7 bases). The CDR3 loop spans 15 amino acids. Trimming stripped 2 bases from V and 5 bases from J, with 15 bases between. Per the germline V gene, CDR1 is SGHTA and CDR2 is FQGNSA. CDR3 in DNA: TGTGCCAGCAGCTTATCCGGGGGGCCCAGGGAGACCCAGTACTTC. Its protein product is CASSLSGGPRETQYF.

In its sample, this clonotype was seen a few times. CDR3 residues: CASSESWDLSGELFF. In DNA, the CDR3 is TGTGCCAGCAGTGAAAGTTGGGACTTATCCGGGGAGCTGTTTTTT. The chain is built from TRBV2 and TRBJ2-2; D is possibly TRBD2 (6 bases). The germline V gene encodes CDR1 SNHLY and CDR2 FYNNEI. V lost 2 bases and J lost 6, with 13 bases in between. This CDR3 region has 15 residues.

This rearrangement joins TRBV7-8 to TRBJ2-1; a possible D gene is TRBD2 (5 bases). This CDR3 has 16 amino acids. Trimming pared 5 bases from V and 0 bases from J, leaving 14 bases between. Germline V gene sequence: CDR1 SGHVS, CDR2 FQNEAQ. The CDR3 reads CASSLKRLPSYNEQFF. In DNA form, the CDR3 reads TGTGCCAGCAGCCTCAAGCGGTTACCCTCCTACAATGAGCAGTTCTTC. Drawing the rest from reference TRBV7-8 and TRBJ2-1, the complete variable domain is GAGVSQSPRYKVAKRGQDVALRCDPISGHVSLFWYQQALGQGPEFLTYFQNEAQLDKSGLPSDRFFAERPEGSVSTLKIQRTQQEDSAVYLCASSLKRLPSYNEQFFGPGTRLTVL.

This clonotype occurred a few times. J is TRBJ1-6 and V is TRBV7-8, with D possibly being TRBD1 (5 bases). With 4 bases removed from V and 7 bases from J, the gap between germline ends came to 14 bases. Germline CDR1 is SGHVS and CDR2 is FQNEAQ. This CDR3 has 15 amino acids. The CDR3 here is CASSSYRDRNSPLHF. The CDR3 DNA is TGTGCCAGCAGCTCCTACCGGGACCGCAATTCACCCCTCCACTTT.

The rearrangement links TRBV11-2 to TRBJ1-1; D is unclear. CDR1 is SGHAT, CDR2 FQNNGV, per germline. Trimming cost V 1 base and J 1 base, with 10 bases left between them. The length of the CDR3 is 15 residues. As DNA, the CDR3 is TGTGCCAGCAGCTTAGTCGCAGACGCGAACACTGAAGCTTTCTTT. It yields the protein CASSLVADANTEAFF.

This clonotype came up many times. The CDR3 bases are TGTGCCAGCAGCGGGGGGACCCCCTACGAGCAGTACTTC. Its translation is CASSGGTPYEQYF. This chain links TRBV7-2 with TRBJ2-7; D might be TRBD2 (6 bases). Trimming took off 5 bases at V and 2 bases at J, with 10 bases between the two ends. The germline V gene has CDR1 SGHTA and CDR2 FQGNSA. The CDR3 length is 13 residues.

This clonotype was seen once. It may be a read error: a sequence one base away is much more abundant. J is TRBJ2-7 and V is TRBV7-2; D is perhaps TRBD2 (6 bases). Germline V gene data show CDR1 as SGHTA and CDR2 as FQGNSA. The length of the CDR3 is 13 residues. The DNA for the CDR3 is TGTGCCAGCAGCGGGGGGACCCCCTACGAGCAGTGCTTC. Protein product: CASSGGTPYEQCF.

The rearrangement links TRBV4-3 to TRBJ2-5; the match to TRBD2 covers 7 bases. This CDR3 has 15 amino acids. V shed 2 bases and J 5 bases; nucleotides not matched to a gene: 8. CDR1 and CDR2 from the germline V gene are LGHNA and YSLEER. CDR3 nucleotide sequence: TGCGCCAGCAGCCAAAAAGCGGGAACCGGGGAGACCCAGTACTTC. Residues: CASSQKAGTGETQYF.

This clonotype was counted only a few times. V gene TRBV20-1 combines with J gene TRBJ2-5, with D unresolved. V shed 1 base and J shed 2 bases, with 11 bases lying between them. The CDR3 is 14 amino acids. Germline V gene sequence: CDR1 DFQATT, CDR2 SNEGSKA (reference sequence). Here the CDR3 reads CSARAGPTQETQYF. CDR3 DNA: TGCAGTGCTAGAGCAGGTCCGACTCAAGAGACCCAGTACTTC.

The chain carries TRBV6-5 and TRBJ2-3, with D tentatively TRBD2 (5 bases). Looked up from germline, CDR1 is MNHEY and CDR2 is SVGAGI. CDR3 length: 15 residues. V lost 0 bases, J lost 0 bases, and 7 bases lay in between. CDR3 DNA: TGTGCCAGCAGTTACTCCGGGAAGAGCACAGATACGCAGTATTTT. It translates to CASSYSGKSTDTQYF.

Many counts were recorded for this clonotype. The J gene is TRBJ2-3, the V gene TRBV27; maybe TRBD1 (6 bases). This CDR3 has 15 amino acids. In germline, CDR1 is MNHEY, CDR2 SMNVEV (reference sequence). Trimming took off 5 bases at V and 3 bases at J, with 15 bases between the two ends. The chain's CDR3 is CASSRGWGRTDTQYF. The CDR3, as DNA: TGTGCCAGCAGTCGGGGATGGGGGCGAACAGATACGCAGTATTTT.

This clonotype was seen many times. The gene calls are TRBV7-2 and TRBJ2-3; the match to TRBD2 covers 7 bases. The CDR3 totals 15 residues. Per the germline V gene, CDR1 is SGHTA and CDR2 is FQGNSA. V lost 2 bases and J lost 2; bases outside the gene matches: 4. CDR3 amino acids: CASSLLLAATDTQYF. DNA of the CDR3: TGTGCCAGCAGCTTATTGCTAGCGGCCACAGATACGCAGTATTTT.

Many counts were recorded for this clonotype. This sequence joins TRBV7-6 and TRBJ2-5; TRBD2 aligns across 8 bases. This CDR3 has 15 residues. The V gene end was trimmed by 2 bases and the J gene end by 4 bases; junction bases not matched to a gene: 6. Per the germline V gene, CDR1 is SGHVS and CDR2 is FNYEAQ. The CDR3, as DNA: TGTGCCAGCAGCTTATATCAGCGGGGGCGAGAGACCCAGTACTTC. Translation: CASSLYQRGRETQYF.

This clonotype was recorded a few times. The V call is TRBV7-9, the J call TRBJ1-2; 8 bases are shared with TRBD1. The CDR3 is 16 amino acids. Trimming took 2 bases from V and 3 from J; bases not matched to a gene: 8. CDR1 and CDR2 from the germline V gene are SEHNR and FQNEAQ (reference sequence). The DNA for the CDR3 is TGTGCCAGCAGCTTATCGGCAGGGGGCCCGGACTATGGCTACACCTTC. This encodes CASSLSAGGPDYGYTF.

This chain uses TRBV5-1 with TRBJ1-1; 12 nucleotides line up with TRBD1. V shed 7 bases and J 7 bases; nucleotides not matched to a gene: 5. This CDR3 spans 13 amino acids. Germline V gene data show CDR1 as SGHRS and CDR2 as YFSETQ. The CDR3 sequence: CASGTGGLGEAFF. The CDR3 DNA reads as TGCGCCAGCGGGACAGGGGGCCTGGGTGAAGCTTTCTTT.

This clonotype was seen at least ten times. The chain has TRBV7-2 and TRBJ2-5; 9 bases map to TRBD2. This CDR3 has 14 amino acids. J lost 10 bases, V lost 1 base, and 7 bases had no gene match. CDR1 is SGHTA, CDR2 FQGNSA, per germline. The CDR3 region has the DNA TGTGCCAGCAGCTTAGGGGGTAGCGGGAGAAGCCAGTACTTC. Its protein product is CASSLGGSGRSQYF.

This chain links TRBV7-4 with TRBJ2-1; 8 bases line up with TRBD2. CDR1 and CDR2 from the germline V gene are SGHVT and SQSDAQ. V dropped 2 bases and J dropped 7; count of bases not matched to a gene: 7. The CDR3 is 15 amino acids. This chain's CDR3 is CASSLKVAGLNEQFF. The CDR3 bases are TGTGCCAGCAGCTTAAAGGTAGCGGGATTAAATGAGCAGTTCTTC.

This chain joins TRBV7-6 and TRBJ1-1; D perhaps matches TRBD1 (6 bases). This CDR3 is built from 18 residues. CDR1 is SGHVS, CDR2 FNYEAQ, per germline. Trimming cost V 3 bases and J 0 bases, with 20 bases left between them. CDR3 sequence reads: CASSFLLGTPSVNTEAFF. The CDR3, as DNA: TGTGCCAGCAGCTTTCTACTTGGGACACCATCGGTGAACACTGAAGCTTTCTTT.

V is TRBV27 and J is TRBJ1-1; D is perhaps TRBD1 (5 bases). This CDR3 has 16 amino acids. The ends were cut back, 1 base at V and 1 base at J, with 13 bases in the middle. Germline CDR1 reads MNHEY; CDR2 reads SMNVEV (reference sequence). CDR3 residues: CASSLLAGGRNTEAFF. The CDR3 DNA reads as TGTGCCAGCAGTTTATTGGCCGGGGGGAGGAACACTGAAGCTTTCTTT.